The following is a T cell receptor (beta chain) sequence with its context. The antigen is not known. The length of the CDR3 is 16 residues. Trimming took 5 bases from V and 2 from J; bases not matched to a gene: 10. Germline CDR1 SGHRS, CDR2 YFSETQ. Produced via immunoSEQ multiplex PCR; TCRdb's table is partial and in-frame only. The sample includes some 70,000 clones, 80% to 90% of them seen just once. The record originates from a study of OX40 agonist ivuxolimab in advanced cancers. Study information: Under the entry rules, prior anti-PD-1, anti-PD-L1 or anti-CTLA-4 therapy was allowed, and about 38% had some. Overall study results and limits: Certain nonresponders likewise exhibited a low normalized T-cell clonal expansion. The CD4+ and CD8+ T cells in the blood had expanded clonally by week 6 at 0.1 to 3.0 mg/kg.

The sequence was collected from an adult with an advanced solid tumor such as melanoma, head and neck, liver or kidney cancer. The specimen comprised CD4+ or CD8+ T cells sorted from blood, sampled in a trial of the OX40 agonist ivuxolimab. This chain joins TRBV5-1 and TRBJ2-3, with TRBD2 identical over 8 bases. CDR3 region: CASRSGGAGATDTQYF. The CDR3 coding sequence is TGCGCCAGCAGGTCGGGGGGGGCCGGGGCCACAGATACGCAGTATTTT.